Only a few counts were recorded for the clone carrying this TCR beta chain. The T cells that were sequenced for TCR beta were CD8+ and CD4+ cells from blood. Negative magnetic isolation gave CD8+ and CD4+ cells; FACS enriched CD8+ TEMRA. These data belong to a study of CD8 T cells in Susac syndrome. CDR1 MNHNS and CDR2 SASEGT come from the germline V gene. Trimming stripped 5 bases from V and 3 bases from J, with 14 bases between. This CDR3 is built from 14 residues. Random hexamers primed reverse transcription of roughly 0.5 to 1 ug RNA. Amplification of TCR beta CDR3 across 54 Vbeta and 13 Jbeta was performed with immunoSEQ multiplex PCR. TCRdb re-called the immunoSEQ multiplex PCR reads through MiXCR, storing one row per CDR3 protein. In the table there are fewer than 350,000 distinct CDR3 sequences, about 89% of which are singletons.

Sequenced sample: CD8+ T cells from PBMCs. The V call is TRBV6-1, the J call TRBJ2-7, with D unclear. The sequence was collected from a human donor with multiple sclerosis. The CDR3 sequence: CASSSPSLGYEQYF. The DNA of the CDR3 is TGTGCCAGCAGTTCCCCCAGTCTGGGCTACGAGCAGTACTTC.